This TCR beta chain was recorded in a study of blood T cell repertoires in COVID-19. CDR1 and CDR2 (germline): LNHDA, SQIVND (reference sequence). V shed 4 bases, J shed 0 bases, and the junction held 3 bases outside the gene matches. The CDR3 sequence is 16 residues long. TCRdb's table, derived via immunoSEQ multiplex PCR, lists solely in-frame clones and lacks some. The sample records around 380,000 clones, approximately 89% being singletons. This clone was seen once. The origin of this receptor is a man aged 25 to 45 who had recovered from COVID-19. This chain links TRBV19 with TRBJ2-6, with 7 bases aligning to TRBD1. The sequenced sample consisted of PBMCs or T cells enriched from blood (not recorded which). In nucleotides, the CDR3 is TGTGCCAGTAGTAGGACAGGAAGCTCTGGGGCCAACGTCCTGACTTTC. Protein sequence: CASSRTGSSGANVLTF.